This TCR beta chain came from a study of T cell responses to AZD1222 COVID-19 vaccine. Overall study findings and caveats: The span of vaccine-associated CD4 TCRs extended across spike, with dominance at 160-218 and 743-854. The peak T cell response came first, and repertoires were sampled only after it. Mostly white British, mostly female donors; authors suggested clonal diversity may be underestimated.

The repertoire was sequenced with immunoSEQ multiplex PCR; TCRdb's copy has only in-frame clones and lacks some. The sample lists some 49,000 clones, about 74% occurring once. The V end lost 5 bases, the J end lost 10 bases, and 17 bases lay between the germline ends. The CDR3 spans 13 residues. CDR1 is LNHDA, CDR2 SQIVND, per germline (reference sequence). Details on this clone: The antigen is not known.

The source of this sequence is an adult in good health. Material: peripheral blood, obtained on day 0 of AZD1222 vaccination. The rearrangement uses TRBV19 and TRBJ1-2; a possible D gene is TRBD1 (6 bases). CDR3 amino acids: CASSQGTAVVYTF. The CDR3 region has the DNA TGTGCCAGTAGTCAGGGGACGGCCGTCGTCTACACCTTC. The full variable domain, with the rest looked up from reference TRBV19 and TRBJ1-2, is DGGITQSPKYLFRKEGQNVTLSCEQNLNHDAMYWYRQDPGQGLRLIYYSQIVNDFQKGDIAEGYSVSREKKESFPLTVTSAQKNPTAFYLCASSQGTAVVYTFGSGTRLTVV.